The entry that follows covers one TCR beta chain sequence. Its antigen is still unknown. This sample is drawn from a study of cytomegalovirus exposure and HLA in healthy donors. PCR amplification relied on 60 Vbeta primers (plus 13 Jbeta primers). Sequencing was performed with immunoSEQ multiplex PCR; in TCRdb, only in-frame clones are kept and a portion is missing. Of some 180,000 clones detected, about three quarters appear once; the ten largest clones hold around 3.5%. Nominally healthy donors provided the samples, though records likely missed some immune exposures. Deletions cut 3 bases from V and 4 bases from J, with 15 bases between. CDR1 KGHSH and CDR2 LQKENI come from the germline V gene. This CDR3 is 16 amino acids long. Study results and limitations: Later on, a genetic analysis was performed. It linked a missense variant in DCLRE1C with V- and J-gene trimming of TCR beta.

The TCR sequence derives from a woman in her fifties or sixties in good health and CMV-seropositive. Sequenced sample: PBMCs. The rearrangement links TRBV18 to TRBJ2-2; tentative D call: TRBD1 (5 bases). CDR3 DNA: TGTGCCAGCTCACCCCCCGCCAGGGTAGCCACCGGGGAGCTGTTTTTT. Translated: CASSPPARVATGELFF.